This T cell receptor beta chain is drawn from a study of T cells after yellow fever vaccination. Study-level information: Those fractions that held only low numbers of cells were prepared using the SMART-Seq v4 Ultra Low Input RNA kit.

The CDR3 runs to 13 residues. Germline V gene lookup returns CDR1 SQVTM and CDR2 ANQGSEA. The V gene lost 7 bases and the J gene lost 1 base, with 10 bases spanning the gap. This clonotype was detected ten times or more. The antigen is not known. In TCRdb, the 5' RACE reads were re-called with MiXCR into one record per CDR3 protein. The sample shows about 350,000 distinct CDR3 sequences, over 4% of them seen only once. Study-level points and caveats: A faster peak, day 5 versus 15, was reached by the weaker secondary response. Clonotypes appearing in both CD4 and CD8 compartments existed, and their share was small. Abundant clonotypes from the bulk population could have been carried over as contaminants into FACS-sorted repertoires.

Here the sequenced sample was PBMCs, taken 5 days after the yellow fever booster vaccination. V usage is TRBV29-1 and J usage is TRBJ2-2, with D hard to call. This clonotype originated in a man between 18 and 35 years old who received the YFV17D yellow fever vaccine. The CDR3 bases are TGCAGCGCTAGTCCCGTGAACACCGGGGAGCTGTTTTTT. Its protein is CSASPVNTGELFF.